The 15 T cell receptor beta chains below all came from one sample that was sequenced in a study of T cell repertoires in cytomegalovirus infection. Their target antigens are unknown. TCRdb reprocessed the reads via MiXCR and lists one record per CDR3 protein. The sample lists approximately 730,000 distinct CDR3 sequences, just under 30% occurring once. The material was cultured CD8+ T cells from PBMCs, obtained from culture after CMV antigen stimulation. The origin of the receptors is a human donor in good health (CMV status not recorded). Some clones in this sample may be carry-over from other donors' samples.

The chain employs TRBV7-8 and TRBJ2-1, with D hard to call. Trimming left V 1 base short and J 8 bases short, with 9 bases between. The CDR3 is 13 amino acids. Germline V lookup: CDR1 SGHVS, CDR2 FQNEAQ. Here the CDR3 DNA reads TGTGCCAGCAGCTTAGAGTGGCAGGATGAGCAGTTCTTC. As protein: CASSLEWQDEQFF. Full variable domain (missing parts from reference TRBV7-8 and TRBJ2-1): GAGVSQSPRYKVAKRGQDVALRCDPISGHVSLFWYQQALGQGPEFLTYFQNEAQLDKSGLPSDRFFAERPEGSVSTLKIQRTQQEDSAVYLCASSLEWQDEQFFGPGTRLTVL.

This clonotype has just a few counts. The rearrangement joins TRBV6-5 to TRBJ2-1, with a possible D match to TRBD1 (5 bases). Per the germline V gene, CDR1 is MNHEY and CDR2 is SVGAGI. The CDR3 has 16 amino acids. Trimming took off 5 bases at V and 8 bases at J, with 22 bases between the two ends. Here the CDR3 reads CASSPDPGSGRDEQFF. Written as DNA, the CDR3 is TGTGCCAGCAGTCCAGACCCCGGTTCGGGCAGGGATGAGCAGTTCTTC.

This chain connects TRBV24-1 to TRBJ1-5; 8 nucleotides match TRBD1. Germline-derived CDR1 and CDR2 are KGHDR and SFDVKD. The CDR3 contains 14 residues. The V gene end was trimmed by 7 bases and the J gene end by 2 bases; junction bases not matched to a gene: 3. The CDR3 region has the DNA TGTGCCACCAGGGGACAGGACGGCAATCAGCCCCAGCATTTT. It yields the protein CATRGQDGNQPQHF.

The chain has TRBV11-2 and TRBJ2-2, with a tentative D call TRBD2 (7 bases). CDR3 size: 16 residues. Germline V gives CDR1 SGHAT, CDR2 FQNNGV. V dropped 5 bases and J dropped 2 bases, with 15 bases sitting between them. CDR3 sequence reads: CASSRIGGVNTGELFF. The CDR3 DNA reads TGTGCCAGCAGCCGCATAGGGGGGGTAAACACCGGGGAGCTGTTTTTT.

This clonotype came up a few times. V and J are TRBV27 and TRBJ1-1, with D possibly matching TRBD1 (5 bases). V was shortened by 8 bases and J by 3 bases, with 16 bases between the two germline ends. The CDR3 is 14 residues long. Germline loops: CDR1 MNHEY, CDR2 SMNVEV (reference sequence). The CDR3 reads CASAAGSLYTEAFF. For the CDR3, the DNA is TGTGCCAGCGCCGCAGGGTCGTTATACACTGAAGCTTTCTTT.

The rearrangement uses TRBV6-4 and TRBJ2-3; no reliable D call. The germline gives CDR1 MRHNA, CDR2 SNTAGT. This CDR3 is 15 amino acids long. Trimming cost V 2 bases and J 0 bases, with 9 bases left between them. CDR3 sequence (DNA): TGTGCCAGCAGTGACGGATCTGCTAGCACAGATACGCAGTATTTT. Its protein is CASSDGSASTDTQYF.

The V gene is TRBV6-5, the J gene TRBJ1-2; 7 nucleotides align to TRBD1. J gave up 1 base and V 2 bases, and 4 bases lay outside the gene matches. The CDR3 has 15 residues. Germline V gives CDR1 MNHEY, CDR2 SVGAGI. The CDR3 region is CASSYGTAFNYGYTF. CDR3 in DNA: TGTGCCAGCAGTTACGGGACAGCGTTTAACTATGGCTACACCTTC.

The table lists this clonotype with a count of one. The chain uses TRBV6-5 and TRBJ1-2; tentative D call: TRBD1 (6 bases). The CDR3 totals 17 residues. The V end was cut by 1 base, the J end by 2 bases, with 17 bases between. Germline values: CDR1 MNHEY, CDR2 SVGAGI. In DNA form, the CDR3 reads TGTGCCAGCAGTTACTTGGGACATCCCTTACCCAACTATGGCTACACCTTC. Translated, it gives CASSYLGHPLPNYGYTF.

J is TRBJ1-2 and V is TRBV29-1; weak D call: TRBD1 (6 bases). With 6 bases removed from V and 8 bases from J, the gap between germline ends came to 19 bases. Germline lookup yields CDR1 SQVTM and CDR2 ANQGSEA. CDR3 length: 13 residues. In nucleotides, the CDR3 is TGCAGCGTGGATACAGGGTCCTATCCCGGCTACACCTTC. This translates into CSVDTGSYPGYTF. The full variable domain, in which reference TRBV29-1 and TRBJ1-2 provide the parts outside the CDR3, is SAVISQKPSRDICQRGTSLTIQCQVDSQVTMMFWYRQQPGQSLTLIATANQGSEATYESGFVIDKFPISRPNLTFSTLTVSNMSPEDSSIYLCSVDTGSYPGYTFGSGTRLTVV.

The chain couples TRBV5-1 to TRBJ2-3; a weak D match, TRBD2 (5 bases). Germline V gives CDR1 SGHRS, CDR2 YFSETQ. Trimming removed 1 base from V and 0 bases from J, with 12 bases in between. This CDR3 is 16 amino acids long. CDR3 coding DNA: TGCGCCAGCAGCTTGTCGACGGGAACTAGCACAGATACGCAGTATTTT. Protein sequence: CASSLSTGTSTDTQYF.

V gene TRBV7-8 combines with J gene TRBJ2-3; D might be TRBD1 or TRBD2, each matching 5 bases. V lost 4 bases and J 4 bases, leaving 18 bases between the germline ends. CDR1 is SGHVS, CDR2 FQNEAQ, per germline. The CDR3 has 16 residues. The CDR3 reads CASSSSGTTQSDTQYF. The CDR3, as DNA: TGTGCCAGCAGCTCCTCCGGGACCACTCAGTCAGATACGCAGTATTTT.

This clonotype came up many times. The chain carries TRBV7-2 and TRBJ1-4; D unresolved. The germline V gene encodes CDR1 SGHTA and CDR2 FQGNSA. The CDR3 contains 17 residues. The germline V and J ends were trimmed by 2 bases and 0 bases, with 13 bases remaining between them. CDR3 coding DNA: TGTGCCAGCAGCTTAAAGGGCGCAGTGTCAACTAATGAAAAACTGTTTTTT. It codes for CASSLKGAVSTNEKLFF.

The rearrangement links TRBV5-4 to TRBJ2-1; weak D call: TRBD1 (5 bases). Germline V gene data show CDR1 as SGHNT and CDR2 as YYREEE (reference sequence). V gave up 0 bases and J gave up 8 bases, with 15 bases separating them. The CDR3 runs to 15 residues. The CDR3 reads CASSLGPVREYEQFF. In nucleotides, the CDR3 is TGTGCCAGCAGCTTGGGGCCCGTCAGGGAATATGAGCAGTTCTTC.

This clonotype was counted at least ten times. CDR3 in DNA: TGTGCCAGCAGCTTATATCAGGGACAGACAACCTACAATGAGCAGTTCTTC. This translates into CASSLYQGQTTYNEQFF. The V gene is TRBV7-8, the J gene TRBJ2-1; 7 bases line up with TRBD1. Germline CDR1 reads SGHVS; CDR2 reads FQNEAQ. With 2 bases clipped from V and 2 bases from J, the junction kept 9 bases outside the gene matches. The CDR3 has 17 residues.

Ten or more counts support this clonotype. This chain links TRBV11-2 with TRBJ2-7; weak D call: TRBD1 (6 bases). Germline CDR1 is SGHAT and CDR2 is FQNNGV. The CDR3 sequence is 13 residues long. Trimming shortened V by 1 base and J by 3 bases, and 7 bases separated the two germline ends. The CDR3 loop is CASSLVDSYEQYV. The CDR3 nucleotides are TGTGCCAGCAGCTTAGTGGACAGCTACGAGCAGTACGTC.